This T cell receptor beta chain was sequenced for a study of PD-1 blockade in classical Hodgkin lymphoma. Each patient relapsed following autologous stem cell transplantation, and prior brentuximab vedotin exposure differed. Assay used: immunoSEQ multiplex PCR; TCRdb lists only in-frame clones, some missing. Of tens of thousands of clones listed, over 60% were seen once; the top ten hold about a sixth. With V trimmed by 8 bases and J by 10 bases, 10 bases remained unmatched. Germline loops: CDR1 SGHRS, CDR2 YFSETQ. This CDR3 region has 14 residues. The study's findings and limits: It was reported that newly diagnosed patients had less baseline TCR diversity than healthy donors.

As regards this clone: Its specificity is not known.

This sequence was found in a human donor with classical Hodgkin lymphoma. V is TRBV5-1 and J is TRBJ2-1; 12 bases match TRBD2. Sample: peripheral blood mononuclear cells (PBMCs), taken before the second cycle of nivolumab. CDR3 region: CASKRTSGVGEQFF. For the CDR3, the DNA is TGCGCCAGTAAGAGGACTAGCGGGGTCGGGGAGCAGTTCTTC.